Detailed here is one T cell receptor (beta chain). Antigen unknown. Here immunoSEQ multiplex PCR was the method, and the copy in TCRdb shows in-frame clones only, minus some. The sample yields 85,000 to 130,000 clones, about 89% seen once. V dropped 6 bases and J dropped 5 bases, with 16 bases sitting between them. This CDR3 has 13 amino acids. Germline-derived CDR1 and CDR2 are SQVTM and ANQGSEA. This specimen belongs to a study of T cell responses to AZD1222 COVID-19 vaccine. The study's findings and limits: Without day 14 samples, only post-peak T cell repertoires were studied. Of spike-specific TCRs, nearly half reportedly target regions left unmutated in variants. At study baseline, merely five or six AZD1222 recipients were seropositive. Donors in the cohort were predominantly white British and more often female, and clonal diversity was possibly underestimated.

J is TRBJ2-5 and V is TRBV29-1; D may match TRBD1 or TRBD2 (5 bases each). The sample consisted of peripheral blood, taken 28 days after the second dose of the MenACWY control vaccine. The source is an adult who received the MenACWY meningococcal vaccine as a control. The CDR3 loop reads CSVAPKGRETQYF. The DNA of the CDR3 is TGCAGCGTGGCCCCTAAGGGACGGGAGACCCAGTACTTC.